This T cell receptor beta chain originates from a study of blood T cell repertoires in COVID-19. The wider study: Researchers got acute and convalescent COVID-19 samples from the United States, Italy and Spain.

Trimming cost V 0 bases and J 1 base, with 22 bases left between them. Germline assignment: CDR1 SGHRS and CDR2 YFSETQ. The CDR3 covers 19 residues. Donors were grouped by their self-reported clinical history. Two consecutive negative NP/OP PCR tests, clearance, or resolved symptoms defined Cohort 3 recovery. Original handling: Reference gene primers were amplified, and this amplification served to estimate nucleated cell counts. Only in-frame clones appear in the TCRdb table, and some are missing; sequencing was by immunoSEQ multiplex PCR. Clone size and V and J calls were adopted from that table, with D and trimming inferred from the DNA. The sample holds 150,000 or so clones; around 80% are singletons and the top ten take about an eighth.

The sample consisted of PBMCs or T cells enriched from blood (not recorded which). The chain recombines TRBV5-1 with TRBJ2-5, with D perhaps matching TRBD2 (5 bases). This TCR was sampled from an older woman who had recovered from COVID-19. CDR3 residues: CASSLGRGIARRTQETQYF. The CDR3 bases are TGCGCCAGCAGCTTGGGCCGGGGTATCGCTAGAAGGACCCAAGAGACCCAGTACTTC.